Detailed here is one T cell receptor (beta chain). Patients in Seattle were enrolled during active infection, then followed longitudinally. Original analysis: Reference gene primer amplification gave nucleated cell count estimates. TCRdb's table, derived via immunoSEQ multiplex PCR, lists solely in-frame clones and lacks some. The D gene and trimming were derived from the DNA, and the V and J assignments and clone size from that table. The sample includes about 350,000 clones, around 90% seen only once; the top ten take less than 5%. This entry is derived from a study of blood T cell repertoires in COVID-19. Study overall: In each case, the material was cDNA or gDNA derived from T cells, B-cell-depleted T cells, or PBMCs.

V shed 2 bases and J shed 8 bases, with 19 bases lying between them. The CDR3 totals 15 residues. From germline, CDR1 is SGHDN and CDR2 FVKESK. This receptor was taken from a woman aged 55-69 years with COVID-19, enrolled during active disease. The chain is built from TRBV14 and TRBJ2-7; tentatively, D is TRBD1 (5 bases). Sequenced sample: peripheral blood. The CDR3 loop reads CASSQSRKGLEQQYF. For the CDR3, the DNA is TGTGCCAGCAGCCAAAGTAGGAAGGGGCTTGAACAGCAGTACTTC.